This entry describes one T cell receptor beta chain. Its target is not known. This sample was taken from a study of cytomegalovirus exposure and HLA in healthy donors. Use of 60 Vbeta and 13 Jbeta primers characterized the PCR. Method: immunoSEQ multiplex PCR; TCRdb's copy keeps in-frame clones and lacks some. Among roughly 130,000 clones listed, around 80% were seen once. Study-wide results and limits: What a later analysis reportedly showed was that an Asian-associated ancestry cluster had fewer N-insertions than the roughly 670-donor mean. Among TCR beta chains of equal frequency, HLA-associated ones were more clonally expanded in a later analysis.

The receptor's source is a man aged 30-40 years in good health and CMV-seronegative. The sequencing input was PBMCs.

The CDR3 nucleotides read TGTGCCAGCAGTCTTAGCGGGGGGGCATCCTACAATGAGCAGTTCTTC. Translation: CASSLSGGASYNEQFF. The V gene is TRBV6-6, the J gene TRBJ2-1; 11 bases agree with TRBD2. The CDR3 covers 16 residues. Per germline, CDR1 MNHNY and CDR2 SVGAGI (reference sequence). With V trimmed by 5 bases and J by 1 base, 4 bases remained unmatched.